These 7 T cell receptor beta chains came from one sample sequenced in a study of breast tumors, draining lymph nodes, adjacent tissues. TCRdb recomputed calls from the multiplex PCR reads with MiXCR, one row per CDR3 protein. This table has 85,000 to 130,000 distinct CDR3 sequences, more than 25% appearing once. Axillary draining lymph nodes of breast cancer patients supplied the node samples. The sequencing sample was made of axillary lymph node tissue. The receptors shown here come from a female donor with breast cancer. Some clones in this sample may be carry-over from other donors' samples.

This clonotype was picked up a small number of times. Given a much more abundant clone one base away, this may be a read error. The CDR3 is CASSQQIYEQYF. CDR3 sequence (DNA): TGTGCCAGCAGTCAACAAATATACGAGCAGTACTTC. This chain uses TRBV6-1 with TRBJ2-7; D ambiguous. Germline CDR1 and CDR2: MNHNS and SASEGT. V was clipped by 5 bases and J by 4 bases, with 9 bases between them. CDR3 length: 12 amino acids.

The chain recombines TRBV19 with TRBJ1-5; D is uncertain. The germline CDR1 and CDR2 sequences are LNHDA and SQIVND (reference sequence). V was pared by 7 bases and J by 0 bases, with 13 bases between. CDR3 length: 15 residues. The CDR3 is CASNAGHLSNQPQHF. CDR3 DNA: TGTGCCAGTAATGCAGGTCACCTTAGCAATCAGCCCCAGCATTTT.

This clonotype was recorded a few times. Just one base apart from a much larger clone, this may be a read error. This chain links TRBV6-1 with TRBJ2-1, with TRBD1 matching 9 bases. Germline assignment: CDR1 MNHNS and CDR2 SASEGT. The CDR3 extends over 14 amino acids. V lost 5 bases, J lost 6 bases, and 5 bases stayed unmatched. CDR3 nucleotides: TGTGCCAGCAGTCCCCGGACAGGGGCCAATGAGCAGTTCTTC. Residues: CASSPRTGANEQFF.

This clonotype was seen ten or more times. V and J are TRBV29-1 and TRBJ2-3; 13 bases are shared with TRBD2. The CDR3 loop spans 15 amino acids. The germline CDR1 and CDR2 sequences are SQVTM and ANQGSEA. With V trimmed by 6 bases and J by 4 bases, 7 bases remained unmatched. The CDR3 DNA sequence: TGCAGCGTAGCAGGACTAGCGGGAGTTCCAGATACGCAGTATTTT. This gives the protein CSVAGLAGVPDTQYF.

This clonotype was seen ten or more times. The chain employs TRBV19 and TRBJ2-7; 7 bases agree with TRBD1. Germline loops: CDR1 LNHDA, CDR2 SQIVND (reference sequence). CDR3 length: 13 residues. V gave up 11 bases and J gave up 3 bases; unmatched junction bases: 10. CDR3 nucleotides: TGTGCCTCGACGGAGACAGGGCACTACGAGCAGTACTTC. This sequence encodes CASTETGHYEQYF. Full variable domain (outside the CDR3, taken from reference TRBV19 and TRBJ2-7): DGGITQSPKYLFRKEGQNVTLSCEQNLNHDAMYWYRQDPGQGLRLIYYSQIVNDFQKGDIAEGYSVSREKKESFPLTVTSAQKNPTAFYLCASTETGHYEQYFGPGTRLTVT.

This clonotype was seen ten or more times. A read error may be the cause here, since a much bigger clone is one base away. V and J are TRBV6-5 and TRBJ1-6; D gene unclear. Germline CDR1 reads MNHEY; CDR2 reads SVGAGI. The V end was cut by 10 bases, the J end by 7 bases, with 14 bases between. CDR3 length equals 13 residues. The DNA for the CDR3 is TGTGCCACTGCGCTGGCGTTCAATTCACCCCTCCACTTT. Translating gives CATALAFNSPLHF.

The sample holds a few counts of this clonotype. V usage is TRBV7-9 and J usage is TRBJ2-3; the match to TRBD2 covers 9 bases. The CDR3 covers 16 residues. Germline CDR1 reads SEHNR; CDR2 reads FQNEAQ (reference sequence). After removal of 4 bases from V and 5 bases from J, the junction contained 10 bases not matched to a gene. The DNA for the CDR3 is TGTGCCAGCAGCTCCCTTGCGGGAGGGCCGATAGATACGCAGTATTTT. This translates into CASSSLAGGPIDTQYF.